This is a list of T cell receptor beta chains from one sample in a study of blood T cell repertoires in COVID-19. Only in-frame clones appear in the TCRdb table, and some are missing; sequencing was by immunoSEQ multiplex PCR. The data hold around 400,000 clones, with roughly 92% observed a single time. The material sequenced was PBMCs or T cells enriched from blood (not recorded which). These TCRs come from a woman in her forties who had been exposed to COVID-19. CDR3s include the opening cysteine and the closing phenylalanine or tryptophan. The D gene is left open where the match is weak. Expanded clones are given a class, and other clones once, few, many or no size at all.

V gene	J gene	D gene	clone size	CDR3 DNA	CDR3 protein
TRBV7-2	TRBJ1-2	.	.	TGTGCCAGCAGCCAGGACGGACTTAACTATGGCTACACCTTC	CASSQDGLNYGYTF
TRBV12-3/TRBV12-4	TRBJ2-5	TRBD2	.	TGTGCCAGCATTTTCTCGGGGGGTGCGACCCAGTACTTC	CASIFSGGATQYF
TRBV20-1	TRBJ1-1	TRBD1	once	TGCAGTGCTAGTAGAACAGGGGTTAAGAACACTGAAGCTTTCTTT	CSASRTGVKNTEAFF
TRBV3-1/TRBV3-2	TRBJ1-3	.	.	TGTGCCAGCAGCCAAGCCCCCAGTGACACCATATATTTT	CASSQAPSDTIYF
TRBV19	TRBJ1-1	.	.	TGTGCCAGTAGTATAGGGGCAGGGTTCACTGAAGCTTTCTTT	CASSIGAGFTEAFF
TRBV2	TRBJ1-1	TRBD1	once	TGTGCCAGCAGTATACACCTGACAGGGCCATTGATGAACACTGAAGCTTTCTTT	CASSIHLTGPLMNTEAFF
TRBV5-1	TRBJ1-2	.	.	TGCGCCAGCAGCGGCACCGGGACAACGACCTATGGCTACACCTTC	CASSGTGTTTYGYTF
TRBV18	TRBJ2-1	.	.	TGTGCCAGCTCACCCAATGACTACGAGCAGTTCTTC	CASSPNDYEQFF
TRBV5-4	TRBJ2-7	.	.	TGTGCCAGCAGCTTCGGGCTAGCGAGCTCCTACGAGCAGTACTTC	CASSFGLASSYEQYF
TRBV10-3	TRBJ1-2	.	.	TGTGCCATCAGACCCGGACAGACCAACTATGGCTACACCTTC	CAIRPGQTNYGYTF
TRBV19	TRBJ1-2	.	.	TGTGCCAGTAGTATAGCCCGACAGGTACTACTCTATGGCTACACCTTC	CASSIARQVLLYGYTF
TRBV5-1	TRBJ1-1	TRBD1	.	TGCGCCAGCAGCCCAGACAGGGGGCAGACTGAAGCTTTCTTT	CASSPDRGQTEAFF
TRBV6-4	TRBJ2-1	.	.	TGTGCCAGCAGTTGGCGGGACGGAGGATACAATGAGCAGTTCTTC	CASSWRDGGYNEQFF
TRBV3-1/TRBV3-2	TRBJ2-5	.	.	TGTGCCAGCAGCCCCCCAGGCCGGAATCAAGAGACCCAGTACTTC	CASSPPGRNQETQYF
TRBV2	TRBJ1-4	.	.	TGTGCCAGCAGCAGGGATAAGGCTAATGAAAAACTGTTTTTT	CASSRDKANEKLFF
TRBV19	TRBJ1-1	.	.	TGTGCCAGTAGTATAGATCCATTCGAGGTAGGGAACACTGAAGCTTTCTTT	CASSIDPFEVGNTEAFF
TRBV19	TRBJ1-5	.	.	TGTGCCAGTACCGGAGATTCTCTCAATCAGCCCCAGCATTTT	CASTGDSLNQPQHF
TRBV10-2	TRBJ2-7	.	.	TGCGCCAGCAGTGAGAGGGGGAACGAGCAGTACTTC	CASSERGNEQYF
TRBV11-2	TRBJ1-5	TRBD1	.	TGTGCCAGCAGCTTAGATGGACAGGGGGATCAGCCCCAGCATTTT	CASSLDGQGDQPQHF
TRBV27	TRBJ2-2	.	.	TGTGCCAGCAGTTTTGATCCGCGGGGAGACACCGGGGAGCTGTTTTTT	CASSFDPRGDTGELFF